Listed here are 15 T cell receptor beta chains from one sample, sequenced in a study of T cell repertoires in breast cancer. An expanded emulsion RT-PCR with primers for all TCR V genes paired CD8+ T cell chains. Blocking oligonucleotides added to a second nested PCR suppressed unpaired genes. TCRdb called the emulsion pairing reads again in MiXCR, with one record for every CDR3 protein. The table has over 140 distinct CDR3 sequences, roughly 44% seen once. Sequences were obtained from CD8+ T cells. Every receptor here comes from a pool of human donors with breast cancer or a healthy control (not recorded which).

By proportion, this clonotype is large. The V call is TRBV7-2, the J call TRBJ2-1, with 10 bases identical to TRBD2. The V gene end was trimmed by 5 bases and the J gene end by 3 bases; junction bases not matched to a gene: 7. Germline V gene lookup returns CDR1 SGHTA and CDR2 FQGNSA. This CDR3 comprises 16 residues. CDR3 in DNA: TGTGCCAGCAGCGATATTAGCGGGAGGAACTACAATGAGCAGTTCTTC. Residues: CASSDISGRNYNEQFF.

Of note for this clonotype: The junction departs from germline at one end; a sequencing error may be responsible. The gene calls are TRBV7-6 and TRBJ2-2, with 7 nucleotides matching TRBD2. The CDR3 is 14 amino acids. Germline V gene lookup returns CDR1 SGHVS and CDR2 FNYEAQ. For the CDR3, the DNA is TGTGCCAGCAGCCTAGCGGTGAACACCGGGGAGCTGTTTTTT. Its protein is CASSLAVNTGELFF.

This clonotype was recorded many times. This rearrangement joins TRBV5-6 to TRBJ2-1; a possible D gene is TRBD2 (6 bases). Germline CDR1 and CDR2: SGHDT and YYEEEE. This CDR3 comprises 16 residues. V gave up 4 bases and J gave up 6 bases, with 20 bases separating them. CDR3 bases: TGTGCCAGCAGCCACCGGACCTACACGGGACTCAATGAGCAGTTCTTC. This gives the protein CASSHRTYTGLNEQFF.

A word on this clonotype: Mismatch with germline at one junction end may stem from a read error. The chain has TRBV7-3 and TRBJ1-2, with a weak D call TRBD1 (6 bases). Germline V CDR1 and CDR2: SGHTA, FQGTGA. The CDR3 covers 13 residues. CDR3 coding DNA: TGTGCCAGCAGCTTACCCGGGGGCTCTGGCTCCACCTTC. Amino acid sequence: CASSLPGGSGSTF.

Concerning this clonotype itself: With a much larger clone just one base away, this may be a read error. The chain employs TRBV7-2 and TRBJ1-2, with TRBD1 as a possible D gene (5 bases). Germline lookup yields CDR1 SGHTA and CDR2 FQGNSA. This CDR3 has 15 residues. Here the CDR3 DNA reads TGTGCCAGCAGATTAGCGGGGGGAGCTAACTATGGCTACACCTTC. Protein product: CASRLAGGANYGYTF.

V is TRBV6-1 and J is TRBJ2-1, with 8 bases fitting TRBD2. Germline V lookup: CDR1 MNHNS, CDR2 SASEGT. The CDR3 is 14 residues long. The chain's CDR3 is CARNGREIKSEQFF. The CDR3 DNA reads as TGTGCAAGAAACGGGAGGGAAATTAAAAGTGAGCAGTTCTTC.

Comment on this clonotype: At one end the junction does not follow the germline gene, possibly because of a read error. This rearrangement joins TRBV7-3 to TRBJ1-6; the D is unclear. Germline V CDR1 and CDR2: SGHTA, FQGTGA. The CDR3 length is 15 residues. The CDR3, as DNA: TGTGCCAGCGGCTTAACTGAAGGAGGAAATTCACCCCTCCACTTT. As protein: CASGLTEGGNSPLHF.

The chain's CDR3 is CERREMKANEKLFF. The CDR3 nucleotides read TGTGAAAGAAGAGAAATGAAGGCTAATGAAAAACTGTTTTTT. The rearrangement links TRBV7-6 to TRBJ1-4; D gene ambiguous. Germline V gene sequence: CDR1 SGHVS, CDR2 FNYEAQ. The CDR3 loop spans 14 amino acids.

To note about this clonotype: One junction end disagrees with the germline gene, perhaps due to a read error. CDR3 nucleotide sequence: TGTGCCGGCAGCTTAAACGGGTGCTATGACCACACCTTC. Translated: CAGSLNGCYDHTF. The chain employs TRBV7-3 and TRBJ1-2; D is unclear. The V gene's germline CDR1 is SGHTA and CDR2 FQGTGA. This CDR3 is built from 13 residues.

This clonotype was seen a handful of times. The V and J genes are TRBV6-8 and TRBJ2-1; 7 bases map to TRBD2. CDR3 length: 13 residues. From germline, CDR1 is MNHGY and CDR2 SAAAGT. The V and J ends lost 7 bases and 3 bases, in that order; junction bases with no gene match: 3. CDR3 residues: CASNGRNYNEQFF. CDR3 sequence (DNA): TGTGCCAGCAACGGGAGGAACTACAATGAGCAGTTCTTC.

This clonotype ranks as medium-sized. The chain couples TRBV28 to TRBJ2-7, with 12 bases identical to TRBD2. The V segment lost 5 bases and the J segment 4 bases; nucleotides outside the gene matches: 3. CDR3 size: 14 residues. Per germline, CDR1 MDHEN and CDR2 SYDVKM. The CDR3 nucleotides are TGTGCCAGCAGTGTACTAGCGGGAGGATACGAGCAGTACTTC. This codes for CASSVLAGGYEQYF.

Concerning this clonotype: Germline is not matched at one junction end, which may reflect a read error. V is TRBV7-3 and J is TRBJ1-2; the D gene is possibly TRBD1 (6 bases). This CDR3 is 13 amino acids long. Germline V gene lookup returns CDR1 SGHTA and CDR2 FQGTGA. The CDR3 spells CAGSVSGGYGDTF. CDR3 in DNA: TGTGCCGGCAGCGTAAGCGGGGGCTATGGCGACACCTTC. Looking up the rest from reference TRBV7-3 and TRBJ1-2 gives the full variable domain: GAGVSQTPSNKVTEKGKYVELRCDPISGHTALYWYRQSLGQGPEFLIYFQGTGAADDSGLPNDRFFAVRPEGSVSTLKIQRTERGDSAVYLCAGSVSGGYGDTFGSGTRLTVV.

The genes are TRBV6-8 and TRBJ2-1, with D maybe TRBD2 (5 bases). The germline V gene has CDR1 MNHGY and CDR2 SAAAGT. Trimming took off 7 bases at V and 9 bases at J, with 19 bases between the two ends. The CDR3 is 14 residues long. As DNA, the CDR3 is TGTGCCAGCACGTTGAGGGCCATTAACAGTGAGCAGTTCTTC. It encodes CASTLRAINSEQFF.

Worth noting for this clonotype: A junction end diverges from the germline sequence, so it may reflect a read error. In DNA, the CDR3 is TGTGCCAGCGGCCAAGATCTTGAGGAGGAGGAGTACTTC. This encodes CASGQDLEEEEYF. The V gene is TRBV14, the J gene TRBJ2-7; D is perhaps TRBD2 (5 bases). Germline CDR1 SGHDN, CDR2 FVKESK. The CDR3 totals 13 residues.

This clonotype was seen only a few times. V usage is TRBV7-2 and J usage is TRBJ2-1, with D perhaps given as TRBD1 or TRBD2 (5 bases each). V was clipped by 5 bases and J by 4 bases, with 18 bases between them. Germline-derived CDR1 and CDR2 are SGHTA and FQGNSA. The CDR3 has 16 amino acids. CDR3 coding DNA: TGTGCCAGCAGCCAACGGGTTGCCGGGGCTTACAATGAGCAGTTCTTC. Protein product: CASSQRVAGAYNEQFF.